A selection of T cell receptor beta chains follows, all from one sample in a study of T-cell memory formation after mild COVID-19. TCRdb fed the 5' RACE reads into MiXCR, producing one record per CDR3 protein. The repertoire has 350,000 to 450,000 distinct CDR3 sequences, around 15% of them found once; the top ten carry about 22%. Sequencing was performed on PBMCs or a T cell subset sorted from them (not recorded which). The origin of the receptors is a man between 18 and 35 years old who had mild COVID-19 (a few samples of this study predate the infection). Cell type and time point are not known. Both conserved end residues are part of each CDR3. The order of the fields is J gene, V gene, D gene, clone size, CDR3 DNA, CDR3 protein. The D gene is left open where the match is weak. Size is stated for part of the rows, as once, few or many counts, or as a class when the clone is expanded.

TRBJ1-1	TRBV5-4	NA	many	TGTGCCAGCAGCTTGGAGAAAGGGTACACTGAAGCTTTCTTT	CASSLEKGYTEAFF
TRBJ1-1	TRBV12-5	NA	NA	TGTGCTAGTGGTTTGGTACTGGCACGGGAAAACACTGAAGCTTTCTTT	CASGLVLARENTEAFF
TRBJ2-1	TRBV4-3	NA	NA	TGCGCCAGCAGCCGTGGGGGAGAGGCCTACAATGAGCAGTTCTTC	CASSRGGEAYNEQFF
TRBJ1-2	TRBV4-3	TRBD1	many	TGCGCCAGCAGCCAGGATACTGTGGGACAGTACTATGGCTACACCTTC	CASSQDTVGQYYGYTF
TRBJ1-4	TRBV24-1	NA	few	TGTGCCACCAGTGATTTGGAGGGGGAAAAACTGTTTTTT	CATSDLEGEKLFF
TRBJ2-2	TRBV5-5	NA	few	TGTGCCAGCAGCTTGCAGGCAACGAACACCGGGGAGCTGTTTTTT	CASSLQATNTGELFF
TRBJ1-4	TRBV6-5	NA	NA	TGTGCCAGCAGTTATAGAGGCCCACGGGGGCCGGAAGCAACTAATGAAAAACTGTTTTTT	CASSYRGPRGPEATNEKLFF
TRBJ2-2	TRBV24-1	TRBD2	few	TGTGCCACCAGTGACCCTACTCCTAGCGGGGCGAACACCGGGGAGCTGTTTTTT	CATSDPTPSGANTGELFF
TRBJ2-6	TRBV3-1	TRBD1	NA	TGTGCCAGCAGCCAAGAGGTCGGACAGGGTTACTCTGGGGCCAACGTCCTGACTTTC	CASSQEVGQGYSGANVLTF
TRBJ2-5	TRBV11-3	NA	NA	TGTGCCAGCAGCTCTTCACGTCGAGAGACCCAGTACTTC	CASSSSRRETQYF
TRBJ1-5	TRBV5-1	TRBD1	NA	TGCGCCAGCAGCTTGGGTGGGACAGGGATCAATCAGCCCCAGCATTTT	CASSLGGTGINQPQHF
TRBJ2-5	TRBV12-3/TRBV12-4	NA	many	TGTGCCAGCAGGCTCAACGGGCAAGAGACCCAGTACTTC	CASRLNGQETQYF